The 5 T cell receptor beta chains in this list originate from one sample, sequenced in a study of OX40 agonist ivuxolimab in advanced cancers. Library creation used the immunoSEQ multiplex PCR assay. TCRdb stores this immuneACCESS table with in-frame sequences only. Part of the clones is absent; in the studies checked, under half of the shortfall reflects unresolved V genes, and no reason is known for the rest. The sample contains approximately 110,000 clones, just under 95% of them found a single time. The top ten hold under 0.95% of the sample. The material sequenced was CD4+ or CD8+ T cells sorted from blood, taken in a trial of the OX40 agonist ivuxolimab. The receptors were sampled from an adult with an advanced solid tumor such as melanoma, head and neck, liver or kidney cancer.

The V call is TRBV19, the J call TRBJ2-1; 9 bases are a match to TRBD2. Germline loops: CDR1 LNHDA, CDR2 SQIVND (reference sequence). Trimming took 3 bases from V and 0 from J; bases not matched to a gene: 3. This CDR3 is built from 16 residues. The CDR3 protein is CASSIRSGSSYNEQFF. The CDR3 DNA reads as TGTGCCAGTAGTATTCGTAGCGGGAGCTCCTACAATGAGCAGTTCTTC.

The chain is built from TRBV11-2 and TRBJ2-6, with D perhaps being TRBD1 or TRBD2 (8 bases each). CDR3 length: 19 residues. V shed 7 bases and J shed 0 bases, with 22 bases lying between them. Germline V gives CDR1 SGHAT, CDR2 FQNNGV. CDR3 in DNA: TGTGCCAGCACCGGGGGGGGGACAGGTGGAGCCTCTGGGGCCAACGTCCTGACTTTC. Its translation: CASTGGGTGGASGANVLTF.

The chain combines TRBV29-1 with TRBJ2-1, with 9 nucleotides matching TRBD1. The germline V gene encodes CDR1 SQVTM and CDR2 ANQGSEA. Losses at the gene ends were 5 bases for V and 7 bases for J; bases not matched to a gene: 3. This CDR3 has 12 amino acids. In nucleotides, the CDR3 is TGCAGCGTTAACAGGGGGCCAAATGAGCAGTTCTTC. It is translated as CSVNRGPNEQFF.

CDR3 residues: CASSPTRGNGNGYTF. CDR3 DNA: TGTGCCAGCTCACCGACGAGGGGTAACGGAAATGGCTACACCTTC. The chain couples TRBV18 to TRBJ1-2; a possible D gene is TRBD1 (5 bases). V was clipped by 3 bases and J by 6 bases, with 17 bases between them. The CDR3 covers 15 residues. The germline gives CDR1 KGHSH, CDR2 LQKENI.

The gene calls are TRBV27 and TRBJ2-7, with 8 bases that match TRBD1. The V segment lost 6 bases and the J segment 1 base; nucleotides outside the gene matches: 11. CDR3 length equals 16 residues. Germline V gives CDR1 MNHEY, CDR2 SMNVEV (reference sequence). The CDR3 loop reads CASRPDRGGLSYEQYF. The CDR3 region has the DNA TGTGCCAGCAGGCCCGACAGGGGCGGATTATCCTACGAGCAGTACTTC.